These 23 T cell receptor beta chains were sequenced from one sample in a study of blood T cells in healthy people across ages (dated by TCRdb to about 2015). The library came from 5' RACE. Sequencing used an Illumina HiSeq 2500. A second PCR of 7 to 11 cycles was run with a J-beta primer mix and a sample-barcoded 5' primer. TCRdb reprocessing: public reads trimmed at Q25 with fastp, clones called with MiXCR, in-frame beta chains kept. All rows with the same CDR3 protein become a single entry with the most common DNA and genes. Present in this sample are approximately 1,000,000 distinct CDR3 sequences, 40% to 50% of which were seen just once. 15% to 20% of the sample goes to the ten largest clones. The sequenced sample was blood. The receptors were gathered from an older woman in good health.

About this clonotype itself: At one boundary the junction diverges from the germline segment, which might be a read error. V is TRBV20-1 and J is TRBJ2-4, with TRBD2 identical over 10 bases. In germline, CDR1 is DFQATT, CDR2 SNEGSKA (reference sequence). CDR3 length: 13 amino acids. The CDR3 protein is CGAQREGWYIQYF. CDR3 in DNA: TGCGGTGCCCAGCGGGAGGGATGGTACATTCAGTACTTC.

Here the CDR3 reads CASSLIRWSYEQYF. The CDR3 DNA follows: TGTGCCAGCAGCTTAATAAGGTGGTCCTACGAGCAGTACTTC. This sequence joins TRBV11-2 and TRBJ2-7; no clear D. This CDR3 has 14 amino acids. Germline loops: CDR1 SGHAT, CDR2 FQNNGV. V was cut by 2 bases and J by 1 base, with 9 bases left in between.

This rearrangement joins TRBV20-1 to TRBJ1-4, with 7 nucleotides matching TRBD1. The CDR3 spans 12 residues. After removal of 8 bases from V and 6 bases from J, the junction contained 6 bases not matched to a gene. In germline, CDR1 is DFQATT, CDR2 SNEGSKA (reference sequence). The CDR3 loop is CSQQGMDEKLFF. In nucleotides, the CDR3 is TGCAGTCAACAGGGGATGGATGAAAAACTGTTTTTT.

The V call is TRBV7-2, the J call TRBJ2-3, with 8 bases aligning to TRBD2. Per the germline V gene, CDR1 is SGHTA and CDR2 is FQGNSA. J gave up 3 bases and V 2 bases, and 4 bases lay outside the gene matches. CDR3 length: 15 amino acids. The CDR3 DNA is TGTGCCAGCAGCTTAAACCCTAGCGGGACAGATACGCAGTATTTT. Translating it yields CASSLNPSGTDTQYF.

This clonotype turned up a few times. The chain employs TRBV12-3 or TRBV12-4 and TRBJ2-1; TRBD2 matches 8 bases. The junction had 14 bases not matched to a gene; V was cut back by 5 bases and J by 8 bases. The CDR3 runs 16 residues. The CDR3 nucleotides read TGTGCCAGCAGTCCCGTTAGCGGGAATGGCTGGGATGAGCAGTTCTTC. Translated, it gives CASSPVSGNGWDEQFF.

Turning to this clonotype: Since no conserved phenylalanine or tryptophan closes the CDR3, a read error is the likely cause. The rearrangement links TRBV18 to TRBJ1-2, with no clear D. The CDR3 runs to 12 residues. Trimming removed 2 bases from V and 8 bases from J, with 9 bases in between. Germline V gene data show CDR1 as KGHSH and CDR2 as LQKENI. The CDR3 DNA reads TGTGCCAGCTCACCAGGGATGGACGGCTACACCCTC. Protein product: CASSPGMDGYTL.

This sequence joins TRBV7-9 and TRBJ1-4; D not resolved. This CDR3 has 12 residues. Germline CDR1 SEHNR, CDR2 FQNEAQ (reference sequence). Trimming took 5 bases from V and 12 from J, leaving 13 bases between them. CDR3 DNA sequence: TGTGCCAGCAGCGCGGCAGGAATGGAACTGTTTTTT. Encoded protein: CASSAAGMELFF.

As for this clonotype: Sequence at one end of the junction differs from germline and may be a read error. The chain employs TRBV20-1 and TRBJ2-7, with D perhaps given as TRBD1 or TRBD2 (5 bases each). The CDR3 runs to 12 residues. From germline, CDR1 is DFQATT and CDR2 SNEGSKA (reference sequence). This CDR3 is CSTRVGESEQYF. DNA of the CDR3: TGCAGTACTAGAGTGGGGGAGAGCGAGCAGTACTTC.

The chain carries TRBV7-6 and TRBJ2-7; no reliable D call. CDR1 and CDR2 (germline): SGHVS, FNYEAQ. CDR3 length equals 12 residues. The V and J ends lost 0 bases and 6 bases respectively, with 6 bases between them. CDR3 nucleotides: TGTGCCAGCAGCTTAGCAACAGCCGAGCAGTACTTC. Translating it yields CASSLATAEQYF.

The table lists this clonotype with a few counts. The chain has TRBV11-1 and TRBJ2-7, with 7 bases aligning to TRBD1. From germline, CDR1 is SGHAT and CDR2 FQDESV (reference sequence). The J segment lost 3 bases and the V segment lost 4 bases, leaving 9 bases of the junction unmatched. The CDR3 totals 15 residues. CDR3 residues: CASSYRQGPFYEQYF. For the CDR3, the DNA is TGTGCCAGCAGCTACCGACAGGGTCCGTTCTACGAGCAGTACTTC.

This chain links TRBV20-1 with TRBJ2-1; D unresolved. The end of the DNA fits TRBJ2-7 better, so the J call may be wrong. In germline, CDR1 is DFQATT, CDR2 SNEGSKA (reference sequence). The CDR3 is made up of 10 amino acids. CDR3 sequence: CSANDNEQYF. CDR3 coding DNA: TGCAGTGCCAACGACAATGAGCAGTACTTC.

This rearrangement joins TRBV10-3 to TRBJ2-5; 8 bases map to TRBD2. Germline assignment: CDR1 ENHRY and CDR2 SYGVKD. Losses at the gene ends were 6 bases for V and 11 bases for J; bases not matched to a gene: 11. The CDR3 consists of 13 residues. The CDR3 sequence: CAIRGVAGGGQYF. DNA of the CDR3: TGTGCCATCAGGGGGGTTGCGGGAGGCGGGCAGTACTTC.

The gene calls are TRBV10-3 and TRBJ2-1; 7 nucleotides match TRBD1. Germline CDR1 ENHRY, CDR2 SYGVKD. The V and J ends lost 7 bases and 7 bases, in that order; junction bases with no gene match: 4. The CDR3 runs 12 residues. In DNA form, the CDR3 reads TGTGCCATCAACCAACAGGGGAATGAGCAGTTCTTC. Translating gives CAINQQGNEQFF.

In DNA, the CDR3 is TGCGCCAGCAGCGTAAATCGAGAGCGGAGCCACTCCTACAATGAGCAGTTCTTC. This encodes CASSVNRERSHSYNEQFF. The chain carries TRBV5-1 and TRBJ2-1, with D perhaps TRBD2 (5 bases). CDR3 length equals 18 residues. The germline V and J ends were trimmed by 4 bases and 0 bases, with 20 bases remaining between them. Germline V lookup: CDR1 SGHRS, CDR2 YFSETQ.

As for this clonotype: This may be a read error: a much more frequent sequence differs by one nucleotide. This chain links TRBV29-1 with TRBJ2-4, with D perhaps matching TRBD2 (5 bases). Germline CDR1 is SQVTM and CDR2 is ANQGSEA. The CDR3 is 16 amino acids. Trimming pared 0 bases from V and 0 bases from J, leaving 12 bases between. CDR3 amino acids: CSVEDRAGLAKNIQYF. In DNA, the CDR3 is TGCAGCGTTGAAGATAGGGCGGGTCTAGCCAAAAACATTCAGTACTTC. Filled out from reference TRBV29-1 and TRBJ2-4, the complete variable domain reads SAVISQKPSRDICQRGTSLTIQCQVDSQVTMMFWYRQQPGQSLTLIATANQGSEATYESGFVIDKFPISRPNLTFSTLTVSNMSPEDSSIYLCSVEDRAGLAKNIQYFGAGTRLSVL.

The J gene is TRBJ1-2, the V gene TRBV7-6, with 11 bases that match TRBD1. Losses at the gene ends were 5 bases for V and 3 bases for J; bases not matched to a gene: 5. This CDR3 is 15 amino acids long. In germline, CDR1 is SGHVS, CDR2 FNYEAQ. This chain's CDR3 is CASSPGTGGHYGYTF. Written as DNA, the CDR3 is TGTGCCAGCAGCCCCGGGACAGGGGGACACTATGGCTACACCTTC.

This clonotype was counted between two and nine times. V gene TRBV6-6 combines with J gene TRBJ2-1, with TRBD1 matching 10 bases. The CDR3 runs to 15 residues. Losses at the gene ends were 6 bases for V and 9 bases for J; bases not matched to a gene: 11. Germline CDR1 MNHNY, CDR2 SVGAGI (reference sequence). CDR3 protein: CASRQDRGKFGEQFF. In DNA form, the CDR3 reads TGTGCCAGCAGACAGGACAGGGGGAAGTTTGGTGAGCAGTTCTTC.

This chain joins TRBV7-8 and TRBJ2-7, with 7 bases matching TRBD1. V lost 0 bases to trimming and J lost 5 bases; unmatched junction nucleotides: 4. CDR3 length: 14 amino acids. CDR1 SGHVS and CDR2 FQNEAQ come from the germline V gene. CDR3 in amino acids: CASSLAQGNHEQYF. The CDR3 DNA is TGTGCCAGCAGCTTAGCACAGGGGAACCACGAGCAGTACTTC.

The chain combines TRBV9 with TRBJ2-7; the match to TRBD1 covers 8 bases. The DNA end is more similar to TRBJ2-5, so the J call may be wrong. CDR3 length: 13 residues. Germline lookup yields CDR1 SGDLS and CDR2 YYNGEE. The CDR3 region has the DNA TGTGCCAGCAGCGTAGAAGGGACAGGGACCCAGTACTTC. Its protein is CASSVEGTGTQYF.

The table lists this clonotype with a count of one. The chain combines TRBV28 with TRBJ2-5; tentative D call: TRBD1 (7 bases). This CDR3 comprises 15 residues. V lost 4 bases, J lost 5 bases, and 17 bases lay in between. CDR1 MDHEN and CDR2 SYDVKM come from the germline V gene. In nucleotides, the CDR3 is TGTGCCAGCAGTTCGTACCAGGGGGGACGCGAGACCCAGTACTTC. As protein: CASSSYQGGRETQYF.

This clonotype was detected only once. This chain uses TRBV5-1 with TRBJ2-7, with D possibly being TRBD1 (5 bases). With 0 bases removed from V and 2 bases from J, the gap between germline ends came to 12 bases. The CDR3 is 15 residues long. Per the germline V gene, CDR1 is SGHRS and CDR2 is YFSETQ. CDR3 DNA sequence: TGCGCCAGCAGCTTGGCGACAGAACTACCCTACGAGCAGTACTTC. Translated, it gives CASSLATELPYEQYF.

V and J are TRBV10-3 and TRBJ2-7; TRBD2 matches 15 bases. CDR3 length equals 16 residues. Germline V gives CDR1 ENHRY, CDR2 SYGVKD. With 3 bases clipped from V and 8 bases from J, the junction kept 8 bases outside the gene matches. CDR3 nucleotides: TGTGCCATCAGTGACCCCGGACTAGCGGGAGGGCCCAAGCAGTACTTC. It yields the protein CAISDPGLAGGPKQYF.

This clonotype was counted between two and nine times. This CDR3 is CASSSVRAENYGYTF. The DNA of the CDR3 is TGTGCCAGCAGTTCTGTCCGGGCAGAGAACTATGGCTACACCTTC. The chain joins TRBV14 to TRBJ1-2; the D is unclear. The V gene's germline CDR1 is SGHDN and CDR2 FVKESK. The CDR3 spans 15 residues. V was shortened by 6 bases and J by 2 bases, with 16 bases between the two germline ends.